The clone carrying this T cell receptor beta chain was seen at least ten times. Its matching antigen is unknown. This sample was taken from a study of T cell repertoires in cytomegalovirus infection. As for the study in general: TCR beta signatures that were public indicated CMV infection and matching HLA type. General study results and limits: Dominating the ex vivo response were TCR beta clonotypes that were CMV-specific and HLA-C-restricted. Summed frequency of shared TCR beta families picked out CMV carriers who also had the relevant HLA.

TCRdb re-derived calls from the reads in MiXCR, one entry per CDR3 protein. The sample includes more than 200,000 distinct CDR3 sequences, approximately 10% of them seen just once. The CDR3 spans 13 residues. Germline V gene data show CDR1 as SGHTA and CDR2 as FQGNSA. Deletions cut 2 bases from V and 5 bases from J, with 9 bases between. Source material: PBMCs. This TCR was sampled from a human donor in good health (CMV status not recorded). Some clones in this sample may be carry-over from other donors' samples. The rearrangement links TRBV7-2 to TRBJ2-5, with D unresolved. The CDR3 nucleotides read TGTGCCAGCAGCTTAAAGGGTTGGGAGACCCAGTACTTC. Protein sequence: CASSLKGWETQYF.